A selection of T cell receptor beta chains follows, all from one sample in a study of T cells in Graves' hyperthyroidism and ophthalmopathy. A single record per CDR3 protein comes from TCRdb applying MiXCR to the multiplex PCR reads. The sample has some 720,000 distinct CDR3 sequences; about 16% are singletons. Source material: blood. These receptors all come from a man aged 18 to 29 with Graves' hyperthyroidism. CDR3s include the opening cysteine and the closing phenylalanine or tryptophan. D genes are given only for firm matches. Size is stated for part of the rows, as once, few or many counts, or as a class when the clone is expanded.

TRBJ1-1	TRBV20-1	few	.	TGCAGTGCTCTGGGGGAAAGGTGGGAACAGGGTAGGGCTTTCTTT	CSALGERWEQGRAFF
TRBJ1-1	TRBV12-3/TRBV12-4	many	.	TGTGCCAGCAGTTCTCGGACGCCGTTGGGCACTGAAGCTTTCTTT	CASSSRTPLGTEAFF
TRBJ2-7	TRBV29-1	.	TRBD1	TGCAGCGCTGGGGGACAGGGGACTCGATTCTACGAGCAGTACTTC	CSAGGQGTRFYEQYF
TRBJ2-1	TRBV7-9	few	TRBD2	TGTGCCAGCAGCACGGGACTAGCCCGATACAATGAGCAGTTCTTC	CASSTGLARYNEQFF
TRBJ2-1	TRBV30	many	.	TGTGCCTGGGGGAAGGGAAAGTCGGAGCAGTTCTTC	CAWGKGKSEQFF
TRBJ2-7	TRBV28	few	.	TGTGCCAGCAGTCCCGGGACACAGTCCTACGAGCAGTACTTC	CASSPGTQSYEQYF
TRBJ2-2	TRBV9	few	TRBD1	TGTGCCAGCAGCCCGACCGGGACAGGTCTCCTTAGGGGACTGTTTTTT	CASSPTGTGLLRGLFF
TRBJ2-1	TRBV4-1	.	.	TGCGCCAGCAGCCAAGCCGGAACGGGAACCTACAATGAGCAGTTCTTC	CASSQAGTGTYNEQFF
TRBJ2-1	TRBV7-9	many	TRBD1	TGTGCCAGCAACCCGGGACAGGGGTTATACAATGAGCAGTTCTTC	CASNPGQGLYNEQFF
TRBJ1-1	TRBV12-3/TRBV12-4	few	.	TGTGCCAGCACCGAGACAAAGAACGCTGAAGCTTTCTTT	CASTETKNAEAFF
TRBJ2-7	TRBV28	many	.	TGTGCCAGCACTATTAGGGGCAATCCCCCCTACGAGCAGTACTTC	CASTIRGNPPYEQYF
TRBJ2-1	TRBV7-3	many	TRBD2	TGTGCCAGCAGCTTAACCCTAGCGGGAGGCCCCTACAATGAGCAGTTCTTC	CASSLTLAGGPYNEQFF
TRBJ2-7	TRBV18	few	.	TGTGCCAGCTCCCTTGGGACCGCGACCTCCTACGAGCAGTACTTC	CASSLGTATSYEQYF
TRBJ1-2	TRBV5-8	few	.	TGTGCCAGCAGCTTGAACAGGGATCATGGCTACACCTTC	CASSLNRDHGYTF
TRBJ2-7	TRBV28	.	.	TGTGCCAGCAGTTTTGACCTCGGTCTAGAGGAGCAGTACTTC	CASSFDLGLEEQYF
TRBJ2-5	TRBV6-1	many	TRBD2	TGTGCCAGCAGTGGCCTCGCGTGGACTAGCGGGAGTGGACGAGAGACCCAGTACTTC	CASSGLAWTSGSGRETQYF
TRBJ2-4	TRBV20-1	.	TRBD1	TGCAGTGCGTGGACAGGGTCGGCCAAAAACATTCAGTACTTC	CSAWTGSAKNIQYF
TRBJ1-5	TRBV10-3	.	.	TGTGCCATCAGTGAACCCCGGCAGCCCCAGCATTTT	CAISEPRQPQHF
TRBJ2-1	TRBV5-1	few	.	TGCGCCAGCAAGAACTGGCAGAGCTCCTACAATGAGCAGTTCTTC	CASKNWQSSYNEQFF
TRBJ2-2	TRBV24-1	.	.	TGTGCCACCAGTGATTTGCGAGGCAGGGGTGGCACCGGGGAGCTGTTTTTT	CATSDLRGRGGTGELFF
TRBJ2-2	TRBV29-1	few	.	TGCAGCGTCCGAGGACCGGGACTTACCGGGGAGCTGTTTTTT	CSVRGPGLTGELFF